The source of this T cell receptor (beta chain) is a study of graft-versus-host responses after intestinal transplantation (dated by TCRdb to the early 2020s). As for the study more broadly: The transplants that recipients got were multivisceral, liver-intestinal, or isolated intestinal. To identify alloreactive clones, pre-transplant mixed lymphocyte reaction products were sequenced and compared with unstimulated pre-transplant donor and recipient T cells. A cohort of about 25 intestinal transplant recipients, including one retransplant, was enrolled, and 3 patients lacking pretransplant specimens were excluded. After intestinal transplantation, graft-versus-host and host-versus-graft alloreactive T cell clones were followed in the graft, circulation and bone marrow using bulk TCR-beta CDR3 sequencing. Samples from a few later patients were sequenced in-house on an Illumina MiSeq with MiXCR processing rather than by the commercial service. All recipients received anti-thymocyte globulin induction followed by maintenance tacrolimus and steroids for approximately 3 years. Donor T cell macrochimerism was defined as a peak of at least 4% donor T cells among recipient peripheral blood mononuclear cells.

What this sample's time point label stands for: cells obtained before transplantation from donor or recipient. CD3+CD4+ and CD3+CD8+ populations were FACS-sorted from unstimulated pre-transplant donor and recipient cells taken from spleen or lymph nodes. Points on this clone: Its specific antigen is unknown. Nothing much larger sits one base from this clone, and base qualities are not available.

The CDR3 numbers 17 residues from cysteine through phenylalanine. Only the CDR3 portion is preserved as DNA: 51 bases, with reading frame beginning at the first base. CDR1 GTSNPN and CDR2 SVGIG are derived from the germline V gene (reference sequence). V is reduced by 1 base and J by 0 bases, leaving a spacing of 17 bases between them. Overall study results and their limits: Patients with donor T cell macrochimerism had high GvH to HvG T cell clonal ratios in their allografts. Peak levels of circulating GvH clones were associated with declines in HvG clones early after transplant. GvH clones were detected in recipient bone marrow, and some appeared earlier in ileal mucosa or blood, consistent with an intestinal mucosal origin. Conclusions were limited by the relatively low number and heterogeneity of intestinal transplant patients.

The protocol used for the library was the immunoSEQ multiplex PCR assay. In most patients, genomic DNA was isolated using the Qiagen DNeasy Blood and Tissue Kit and sent frozen to Adaptive Biotechnologies for TCR sequencing. High-throughput TCR-beta CDR3 sequencing of genomic DNA from most patients was performed by Adaptive Biotechnologies. From the authors' description of their analysis: TCR sequencing data for more than 15 patients were retrieved from Adaptive's ImmunoSEQ software; three other patients were processed with MiXCR and VDJtools. To correct CD4 versus CD8 sorting errors, any sequence found in both subsets at a frequency ratio below 5:1 was removed. CDR3 nucleotide sequences shared between donor and recipient were removed because their origin could not be assigned. To count as alloreactive, a clone needed at least 2-fold expansion over unstimulated cells and a minimum CFSE-low frequency of 0.002% (template counts) or 0.001% (read counts). A clone was considered mappable if detected in the sequenced pre-transplant spleen, lymph node, or MLR CFSE-low populations of the donor or recipient. The cumulative frequency of alloreactive clones was calculated as a percentage of all sequences, weighted by copy number. In TCRdb, the immuneACCESS table is reduced to in-frame sequences with V and J assigned. These tables do not hold every clone; where another copy was compared, an unresolved V gene accounts for under half, and the others remain unexplained. For V, J and clone size, that table is used; D and trimming come from the DNA. In this sample the table shows about 100,000 clones, over 75% of which occur a single time. About 0.9% of the sample lies in the top ten.

Sample: unstimulated CD4+ T cells sorted from spleen or lymph node cells, taken before transplant. The V and J segments used are TRBV30 and TRBJ2-3; the D gene is possibly TRBD1 or TRBD2, each agreeing over 5 bases. The origin of this receptor is a human donor who was the organ donor for an intestinal transplant. The CDR3 here reads CAWSDRRGRTSTDTQYF. Here is the DNA: TGTGCCTGGAGTGACCGCCGGGGCAGGACTAGCACAGATACGCAGTATTTT.